The clone carrying this T cell receptor beta chain was picked up a small number of times. Its antigen is unknown. Assay used: immunoSEQ multiplex PCR; TCRdb lists only in-frame clones, some missing. The sample includes roughly 310,000 clones, 88% seen only once; the top ten take approximately 0.96%. The sample is drawn from a study of cytomegalovirus exposure and HLA in healthy donors. Study results and caveats: For most TCR sequences rarity was the rule, although some public TCRs occurred in many donors. The listing of 150 or so TCR beta chains classed them as cytomegalovirus-associated.

The donors were members of the validation cohort comprising about 130 subjects, separate from the roughly 670-subject first cohort. After removal of 8 bases from V and 7 bases from J, the junction contained 11 bases not matched to a gene. Germline V gene data show CDR1 as MNHNS and CDR2 as SASEGT. The CDR3 has 15 amino acids. The V gene is TRBV6-1, the J gene TRBJ1-6, with 7 positions matching TRBD1. The receptor was isolated from a man aged 25 to 40 in good health and CMV-seronegative. Sequenced material: PBMCs. CDR3 region: CASVDSGTANSPLHF. The CDR3 DNA reads as TGTGCCAGCGTTGATTCCGGGACAGCGAATTCACCCCTCCACTTT.